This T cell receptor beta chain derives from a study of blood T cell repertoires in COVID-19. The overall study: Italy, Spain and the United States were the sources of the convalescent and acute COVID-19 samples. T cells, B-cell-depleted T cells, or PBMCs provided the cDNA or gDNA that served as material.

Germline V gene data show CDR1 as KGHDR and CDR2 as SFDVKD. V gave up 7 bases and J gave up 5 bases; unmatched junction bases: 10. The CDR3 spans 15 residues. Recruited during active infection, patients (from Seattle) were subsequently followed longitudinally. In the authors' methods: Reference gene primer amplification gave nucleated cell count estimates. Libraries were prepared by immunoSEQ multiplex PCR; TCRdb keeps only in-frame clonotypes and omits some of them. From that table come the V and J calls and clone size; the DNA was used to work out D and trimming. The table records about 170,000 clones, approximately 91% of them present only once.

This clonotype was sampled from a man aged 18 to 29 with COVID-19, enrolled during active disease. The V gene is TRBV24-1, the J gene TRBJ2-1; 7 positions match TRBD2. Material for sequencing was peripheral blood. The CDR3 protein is CATSLGGRLHNEQFF. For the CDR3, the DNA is TGTGCCACCAGCCTGGGGGGGAGACTCCACAATGAGCAGTTCTTC.